The 3 T cell receptor beta chains in this list originate from one sample, sequenced in a study of blood T cell repertoires in COVID-19. The assay was immunoSEQ multiplex PCR, and TCRdb's table has in-frame clones only and misses some. The sample shows roughly 230,000 clones, 80% to 90% of them seen only once. The specimen sequenced was PBMCs or T cells enriched from blood (not recorded which). These receptors all stem from a man in his thirties or forties in a cohort exposed to, infected with or recovered from COVID-19 (not recorded which).

The V gene is TRBV3-1 (or the pseudogene TRBV3-2), the J gene TRBJ1-1, with a tentative D call TRBD1 (5 bases). CDR3 length: 14 amino acids. The ends were cut back, 3 bases at V and 1 base at J, with 9 bases in the middle. The germline CDR1 and CDR2 sequences are LGHDT and YNNKEL (reference sequence). The CDR3 DNA sequence: TGTGCCAGCAGCCAGGGGCAGAGGAACACTGAAGCTTTCTTT. This translates into CASSQGQRNTEAFF.

V is TRBV14 and J is TRBJ2-3; possibly TRBD1 for D (6 bases). The CDR3 sequence is 17 residues long. V was trimmed by 5 bases and J by 3 bases, leaving 21 bases between them. Germline-derived CDR1 and CDR2 are SGHDN and FVKESK. CDR3 in amino acids: CASSTGPGMSWTDTQYF. The CDR3 DNA reads as TGTGCCAGCAGCACAGGGCCGGGGATGTCTTGGACAGATACGCAGTATTTT.

This sequence joins TRBV27 and TRBJ1-5; 8 bases line up with TRBD1. Germline V gene sequence: CDR1 MNHEY, CDR2 SMNVEV (reference sequence). With 6 bases clipped from V and 7 bases from J, the junction kept 5 bases outside the gene matches. This CDR3 region has 13 residues. Here the CDR3 reads CASSLGQGQPQHF. The CDR3 DNA is TGTGCCAGCAGCCTCGGACAGGGCCAGCCCCAGCATTTT.